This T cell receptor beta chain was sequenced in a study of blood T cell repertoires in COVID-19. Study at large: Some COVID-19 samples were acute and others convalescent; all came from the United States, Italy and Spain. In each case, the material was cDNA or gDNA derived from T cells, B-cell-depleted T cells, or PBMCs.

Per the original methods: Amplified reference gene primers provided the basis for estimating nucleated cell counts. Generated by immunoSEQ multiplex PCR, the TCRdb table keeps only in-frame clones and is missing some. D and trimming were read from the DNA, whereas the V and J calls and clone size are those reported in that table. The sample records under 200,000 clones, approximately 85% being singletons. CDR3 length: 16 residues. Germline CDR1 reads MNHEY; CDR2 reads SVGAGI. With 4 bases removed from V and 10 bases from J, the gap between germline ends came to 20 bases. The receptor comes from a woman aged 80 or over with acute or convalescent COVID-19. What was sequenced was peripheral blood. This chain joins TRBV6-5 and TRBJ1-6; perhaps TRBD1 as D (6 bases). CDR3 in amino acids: CASSFVLGQGRSPLHF. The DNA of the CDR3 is TGTGCCAGCAGTTTCGTATTGGGGCAGGGGCGATCACCCCTCCACTTT.